The 28 T cell receptor beta chains presented below share a single source sample, sequenced in a study of blood T cell repertoires in COVID-19. Only in-frame clones appear in the TCRdb table, and some are missing; sequencing was by immunoSEQ multiplex PCR. The sample includes a few hundred thousand clones, roughly 77% of them seen just once. Sequenced input: peripheral blood. The origin of the receptors is a human donor with acute or convalescent COVID-19. The donor label of this sample is uncertain.

CDR3 region: CASGLVRGTGELFF. In DNA form, the CDR3 reads TGTGCTAGTGGTTTGGTAAGGGGAACCGGGGAGCTGTTTTTT. This chain links TRBV12-5 with TRBJ2-2, with a possible D match to TRBD1 (5 bases). Germline loops: CDR1 LGHNT, CDR2 FRNRAP. The V end lost 0 bases, the J end lost 5 bases, and 7 bases lay between the germline ends. The length of the CDR3 is 14 residues.

V and J are TRBV19 and TRBJ2-3; 9 bases align to TRBD1. Germline CDR1 and CDR2: LNHDA and SQIVND (reference sequence). The CDR3 covers 14 residues. With V trimmed by 10 bases and J by 1 base, 6 bases remained unmatched. This CDR3 reads CATRWTGGTDTQYF. The CDR3 DNA follows: TGTGCCACACGATGGACAGGGGGCACAGATACGCAGTATTTT.

The V call is TRBV30, the J call TRBJ1-4, with 8 bases identical to TRBD1. Germline CDR1 GTSNPN, CDR2 SVGIG (reference sequence). The CDR3 has 15 residues. V lost 1 base, J lost 3 bases, and 4 bases stayed unmatched. The CDR3 DNA follows: TGTGCCTGGAGTGACGACAGGGGCTCTAATGAAAAACTGTTTTTT. Translation: CAWSDDRGSNEKLFF.

This chain's CDR3 is CATTGQGRDEQFF. The CDR3, as DNA: TGTGCCACCACGGGACAGGGGAGAGATGAGCAGTTCTTC. This rearrangement joins TRBV15 to TRBJ2-1; 10 nucleotides agree with TRBD1. This CDR3 region has 13 residues. The germline gives CDR1 LNHNV, CDR2 YYDKDF (reference sequence). The trim removed 7 bases at V and 8 bases at J, leaving 5 bases unmatched.

The CDR3 spells CASSQARITGETQYF. The CDR3 DNA is TGTGCCAGCAGCCAAGCCAGGATCACAGGGGAGACCCAGTACTTC. The chain has TRBV14 and TRBJ2-5, with TRBD1 as a possible D gene (6 bases). V dropped 1 base and J dropped 5 bases, with 14 bases sitting between them. Germline V gene sequence: CDR1 SGHDN, CDR2 FVKESK. The CDR3 has 15 residues.

The J gene is TRBJ2-1, the V gene TRBV29-1, with 15 positions matching TRBD2. The V gene's germline CDR1 is SQVTM and CDR2 ANQGSEA. There are 18 residues in the CDR3. The J segment lost 5 bases and the V segment lost 3 bases, leaving 11 bases of the junction unmatched. Here the CDR3 DNA reads TGCAGCGTTGACTGGAGGACTAGCGGGAGGGTTGGGGACAATGAGCAGTTCTTC. Its translation is CSVDWRTSGRVGDNEQFF.

The chain couples TRBV5-1 to TRBJ2-3, with 8 bases that match TRBD2. Per the germline V gene, CDR1 is SGHRS and CDR2 is YFSETQ. After removal of 1 base from V and 2 bases from J, the junction contained 6 bases not matched to a gene. This CDR3 comprises 16 residues. The CDR3 loop is CASSLSVRGATDTQYF. In DNA form, the CDR3 reads TGCGCCAGCAGCTTGTCGGTGCGGGGGGCCACAGATACGCAGTATTTT.

This rearrangement joins TRBV2 to TRBJ1-1; 12 nucleotides line up with TRBD1. The CDR3 is 14 residues long. J lost 5 bases, V lost 6 bases, and 4 bases had no gene match. CDR1 and CDR2 from the germline V gene are SNHLY and FYNNEI. CDR3 bases: TGTGCCAGCAGCGGGGACAGGGGGCGAACTGAAGCTTTCTTT. This translates into CASSGDRGRTEAFF.

A remark on this clone: This sample includes further DNA sequences coding for the same CDR3. The chain couples TRBV7-9 to TRBJ2-3; 8 bases are a match to TRBD2. The V segment lost 2 bases and the J segment 3 bases; nucleotides outside the gene matches: 1. CDR1 and CDR2 (germline): SEHNR, FQNEAQ (reference sequence). The CDR3 loop spans 14 amino acids. In DNA form, the CDR3 reads TGTGCCAGCAGCTTAAGCGGGGGAACAGATACGCAGTATTTT. Translated: CASSLSGGTDTQYF.

In nucleotides, the CDR3 is TGTGCCAGCAGCCTCCGATCGGACAGGGAGGGAAGGGGAAACACCATATATTTT. Translation gives CASSLRSDREGRGNTIYF. The V call is TRBV3-1 (or the pseudogene TRBV3-2), the J call TRBJ1-3; 8 nucleotides align to TRBD1. Germline V CDR1 and CDR2: LGHDT, YNNKEL (reference sequence). J lost 4 bases, V lost 4 bases, and 15 bases had no gene match. The CDR3 spans 18 residues.

CDR3 sequence: CASRGGSNTEAFF. CDR3 bases: TGTGCCAGCCGCGGGGGATCGAACACTGAAGCTTTCTTT. J is TRBJ1-1 and V is TRBV27; D is perhaps TRBD1 (5 bases). The V end lost 8 bases, the J end lost 1 base, and 11 bases lay between the germline ends. The CDR3 runs to 13 residues. Germline CDR1 reads MNHEY; CDR2 reads SMNVEV (reference sequence).

The chain employs TRBV2 and TRBJ1-6; TRBD1 matches at 8 bases. CDR3 size: 15 residues. V lost 7 bases and J lost 1; bases outside the gene matches: 3. Germline V CDR1 and CDR2: SNHLY, FYNNEI. The CDR3 bases are TGTGCCAGCAAGACAGGGGTGTCCTATAATTCACCCCTCCACTTT. Amino acid sequence: CASKTGVSYNSPLHF.

The rearrangement links TRBV19 to TRBJ1-1; 7 bases fit TRBD1. The CDR3 length is 14 residues. In germline, CDR1 is LNHDA, CDR2 SQIVND (reference sequence). With 5 bases clipped from V and 1 base from J, the junction kept 4 bases outside the gene matches. The CDR3 coding sequence is TGTGCCAGTAGTTTCGACAGGGCGAACACTGAAGCTTTCTTT. This encodes CASSFDRANTEAFF.

V is TRBV20-1 and J is TRBJ1-1, with D hard to call. CDR1 is DFQATT, CDR2 SNEGSKA, per germline (reference sequence). This CDR3 region has 11 residues. The CDR3 region has the DNA TGCAGCCCTAATCAGAACACTGAAGCTTTCTTT. Its protein is CSPNQNTEAFF.

The chain couples TRBV7-9 to TRBJ2-7, with 11 bases matching TRBD2. This CDR3 spans 18 amino acids. The junction had 15 bases not matched to a gene; V was cut back by 5 bases and J by 3 bases. From germline, CDR1 is SEHNR and CDR2 FQNEAQ (reference sequence). The CDR3 sequence is CASSRTPGASGGIYEQYF. The CDR3 coding sequence is TGTGCCAGCAGCCGTACTCCGGGGGCTAGCGGGGGGATCTACGAGCAGTACTTC. Based on the CDR3 plus reference TRBV7-9 and TRBJ2-7, the full variable domain is DTGVSQNPRHKITKRGQNVTFRCDPISEHNRLYWYRQTLGQGPEFLTYFQNEAQLEKSRLLSDRFSAERPKGSFSTLEIQRTEQGDSAMYLCASSRTPGASGGIYEQYFGPGTRLTVT.

The chain is built from TRBV5-5 and TRBJ1-6; 7 nucleotides agree with TRBD1. The CDR3 loop spans 15 amino acids. Losses at the gene ends were 4 bases for V and 5 bases for J; bases not matched to a gene: 6. The germline CDR1 and CDR2 sequences are SGHKS and YYEKEE (reference sequence). CDR3 in amino acids: CASSPTGQNNSPLHF. The CDR3, as DNA: TGTGCCAGCAGCCCAACGGGACAGAATAATTCACCCCTCCACTTT.

The J gene is TRBJ2-3, the V gene TRBV18; TRBD1 matches 9 bases. The CDR3 runs 14 residues. From germline, CDR1 is KGHSH and CDR2 LQKENI. V was pared by 3 bases and J by 4 bases, with 2 bases of the junction left unmatched. The CDR3 sequence: CASSPGQGSDTQYF. As DNA, the CDR3 is TGTGCCAGCTCACCGGGACAGGGCTCAGATACGCAGTATTTT.

J is TRBJ2-5 and V is TRBV6-5; TRBD2 aligns across 11 bases. Germline trimming cut 5 bases from V and 5 bases from J; bases unmatched to any gene: 4. Germline V gene sequence: CDR1 MNHEY, CDR2 SVGAGI. CDR3 length: 14 residues. DNA for the CDR3: TGTGCCAGCAGTCTGACTAGCGGGATTGAGACCCAGTACTTC. Residues: CASSLTSGIETQYF.

The chain couples TRBV15 to TRBJ2-7; 9 bases line up with TRBD1. V was clipped by 1 base and J by 6 bases; unmatched bases: 1. Germline-derived CDR1 and CDR2 are LNHNV and YYDKDF (reference sequence). CDR3 size: 13 residues. The CDR3 reads CATSRGTGVEQYF. The CDR3 DNA reads as TGTGCCACCAGCAGAGGGACAGGGGTCGAGCAGTACTTC. Based on the CDR3 plus reference TRBV15 and TRBJ2-7, the full variable domain is DAMVIQNPRYQVTQFGKPVTLSCSQTLNHNVMYWYQQKSSQAPKLLFHYYDKDFNNEADTPDNFQSRRPNTSFCFLDIRSPGLGDTAMYLCATSRGTGVEQYFGPGTRLTVT.

The chain combines TRBV4-1 with TRBJ1-1; 10 nucleotides agree with TRBD1. This CDR3 contains 16 residues. The germline V gene has CDR1 MGHRA and CDR2 YSYEKL. Trimming removed 3 bases from V and 0 bases from J; junction bases left unmatched: 4. For the CDR3, the DNA is TGCGCCAGCAGCCACGGGACAGGGGCGATGAACACTGAAGCTTTCTTT. It specifies CASSHGTGAMNTEAFF.

The V call is TRBV2, the J call TRBJ2-7; D uncertain. Germline CDR1 is SNHLY and CDR2 is FYNNEI. Trimming left V 6 bases short and J 3 bases short, with 6 bases between. CDR3 size: 11 residues. The CDR3 coding sequence is TGTGCCAGCAGCCTGTACTACGAGCAGTACTTC. Amino acids: CASSLYYEQYF.

The gene calls are TRBV5-1 and TRBJ2-7; 12 bases align to TRBD1. The CDR3 length is 15 residues. V shed 0 bases and J 8 bases; nucleotides not matched to a gene: 6. Germline V gene data show CDR1 as SGHRS and CDR2 as YFSETQ. For the CDR3, the DNA is TGCGCCAGCAGCTTGGAGGGGACAGGGGGCGCCAAGCAGTACTTC. This translates into CASSLEGTGGAKQYF.

This clone was seen a handful of times. This chain uses TRBV12-3 or TRBV12-4 with TRBJ2-1; a possible D gene is TRBD1 (6 bases). Trimming left V 7 bases short and J 7 bases short, with 11 bases between. There are 12 residues in the CDR3. The CDR3: CASTHRVNEQFF. CDR3 bases: TGTGCCAGCACCCACAGGGTGAATGAGCAGTTCTTC.

J is TRBJ2-3 and V is TRBV28; possibly TRBD1 for D (6 bases). Germline lookup yields CDR1 MDHEN and CDR2 SYDVKM. V was cut by 5 bases and J by 12 bases, with 18 bases left in between. The CDR3 runs 13 residues. Here the CDR3 reads CASSTTGTGIQYF. In nucleotides, the CDR3 is TGTGCCAGCAGTACAACAGGGACCGGGATCCAGTATTTT.

The chain links TRBV6-4 to TRBJ2-5; possibly TRBD1 for D (7 bases). V lost 6 bases and J 1 base, leaving 15 bases between the germline ends. The CDR3 has 15 amino acids. In germline, CDR1 is MRHNA, CDR2 SNTAGT. The CDR3 DNA follows: TGTGCCAGCAGCCAGGGGGGAGACCCCCAAGAGACCCAGTACTTC. Translation: CASSQGGDPQETQYF.

This clone occurred a few times. The CDR3, as DNA: TGTGCCAGCAGCCGCCAGGACAGGGAAGTAAACACCATATATTTT. Residues: CASSRQDREVNTIYF. This chain connects TRBV5-6 to TRBJ1-3; 8 nucleotides align to TRBD1. Germline-derived CDR1 and CDR2 are SGHDT and YYEEEE. This CDR3 comprises 15 residues. V trimming: 4 bases; J trimming: 6 bases; junction bases outside the gene matches: 9.

This clone occurred a few times. The gene calls are TRBV19 and TRBJ1-5; a possible D gene is TRBD1 (6 bases). CDR1 is LNHDA, CDR2 SQIVND, per germline (reference sequence). CDR3 length equals 16 residues. Trimming shortened V by 5 bases and J by 0 bases, and 14 bases separated the two germline ends. CDR3 nucleotide sequence: TGTGCCAGTAGTCCTCTGGACAGATCTAGCAATCAGCCCCAGCATTTT. It translates to CASSPLDRSSNQPQHF.

V is TRBV27 and J is TRBJ2-7; 7 nucleotides agree with TRBD1. CDR1 MNHEY and CDR2 SMNVEV come from the germline V gene (reference sequence). This CDR3 has 15 amino acids. V lost 1 base and J lost 2; bases outside the gene matches: 5. In nucleotides, the CDR3 is TGTGCCAGCAGTTTATTTCCCACAGGGGCCTACGAGCAGTACTTC. This sequence encodes CASSLFPTGAYEQYF.